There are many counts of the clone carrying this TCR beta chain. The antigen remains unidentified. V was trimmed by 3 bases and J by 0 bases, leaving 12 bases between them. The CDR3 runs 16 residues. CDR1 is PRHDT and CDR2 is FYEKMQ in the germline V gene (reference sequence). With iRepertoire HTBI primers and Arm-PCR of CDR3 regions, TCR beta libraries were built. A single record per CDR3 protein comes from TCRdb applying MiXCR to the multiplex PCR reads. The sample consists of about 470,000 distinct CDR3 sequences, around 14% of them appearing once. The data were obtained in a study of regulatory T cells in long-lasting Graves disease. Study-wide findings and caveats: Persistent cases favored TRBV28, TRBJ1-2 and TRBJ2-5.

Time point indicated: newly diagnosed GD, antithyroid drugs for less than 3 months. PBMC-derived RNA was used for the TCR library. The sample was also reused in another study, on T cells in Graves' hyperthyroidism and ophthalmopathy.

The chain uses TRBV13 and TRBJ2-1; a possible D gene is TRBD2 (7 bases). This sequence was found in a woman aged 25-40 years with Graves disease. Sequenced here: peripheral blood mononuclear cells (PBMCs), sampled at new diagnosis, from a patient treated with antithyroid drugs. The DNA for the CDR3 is TGTGCCAGCAGCTTCGGGGGCGGGAGCTCCTACAATGAGCAGTTCTTC. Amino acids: CASSFGGGSSYNEQFF.